The 13 T cell receptor beta chains presented below share a single source sample, sequenced in a study of blood T cells in healthy people across ages. Combining a sample-barcoded 5' primer with a J-beta primer mix, a second PCR ran for roughly 7 to 12 cycles. From the 5' RACE reads, TCRdb called clonotypes with MiXCR, one entry per CDR3 protein. The sample records 650,000 to 700,000 distinct CDR3 sequences, approximately 52% being singletons. Input material: blood. These receptors were obtained from an elderly woman in good health.

The chain combines TRBV12-3 or TRBV12-4 with TRBJ1-2; possible D gene TRBD1, 5 bases. CDR3 length: 14 amino acids. Trimming removed 7 bases from V and 2 bases from J, with 14 bases in between. This CDR3 is CASIMGGGNYGYTF. CDR3 DNA sequence: TGTGCCAGCATCATGGGGGGGGGGAACTATGGCTACACCTTC.

The chain employs TRBV7-9 and TRBJ1-2; unclear D gene. CDR1 SEHNR and CDR2 FQNEAQ come from the germline V gene (reference sequence). The V end lost 1 base, the J end lost 8 bases, and 8 bases lay between the germline ends. The CDR3 length is 12 residues. In nucleotides, the CDR3 is TGTGCCAGCAGCTTAGATTCGTGGGGCTACACCTTC. Its translation: CASSLDSWGYTF.

Here the CDR3 reads CASSQAVGVEEDTQYF. In DNA form, the CDR3 reads TGTGCCAGCAGCCAGGCGGTTGGGGTAGAAGAAGATACGCAGTATTTT. This rearrangement joins TRBV3-1 to TRBJ2-3; D gene uncertain. The V gene lost 3 bases and the J gene lost 5 bases, with 18 bases spanning the gap. The CDR3 totals 16 residues. Per germline, CDR1 LGHDT and CDR2 YNNKEL (reference sequence).

The rearrangement uses TRBV28 and TRBJ2-1, with TRBD2 matching over 13 bases. The CDR3 has 16 amino acids. V gave up 5 bases and J gave up 4 bases; unmatched junction bases: 5. Per germline, CDR1 MDHEN and CDR2 SYDVKM. Here the CDR3 reads CASSGLAGVLYNEQFF. In DNA form, the CDR3 reads TGTGCCAGCAGTGGACTAGCGGGAGTGCTGTACAATGAGCAGTTCTTC.

This clonotype was picked up one time. A much bigger clone sits one base away, suggesting this may be a read error. The chain employs TRBV10-1 and TRBJ2-1; 11 bases align to TRBD2. CDR3 length: 15 residues. In germline, CDR1 is WNHNN, CDR2 SYGVQD (reference sequence). The chain's CDR3 is CASIQGLAAYNEQVF. In nucleotides, the CDR3 is TGCGCCAGCATCCAGGGACTAGCGGCTTACAATGAGCAGGTCTTC.

This clonotype was recorded at least ten times. V gene TRBV7-9 combines with J gene TRBJ1-1; 7 bases fit TRBD1. J lost 1 base, V lost 7 bases, and 6 bases had no gene match. CDR3 length equals 14 residues. CDR1 and CDR2 (germline): SEHNR, FQNEAQ (reference sequence). DNA of the CDR3: TGTGCCAGCAAAGAGGGGGCGGCGAACACTGAAGCTTTCTTT. This encodes CASKEGAANTEAFF.

As concerns this clonotype: One end of the junction fails to match germline, which may point to a read error. This chain joins TRBV28 and TRBJ1-6; weak D call: TRBD1 (5 bases). Germline CDR1 reads MDHEN; CDR2 reads SYDVKM. The CDR3 extends over 17 amino acids. The chain's CDR3 is CAGSSLDSSSYNSPLHF. For the CDR3, the DNA is TGTGCCGGCAGTTCTCTCGACAGTAGCTCCTATAATTCACCCCTCCACTTT. Based on the CDR3 plus reference TRBV28 and TRBJ1-6, the full variable domain is DVKVTQSSRYLVKRTGEKVFLECVQDMDHENMFWYRQDPGLGLRLIYFSYDVKMKEKGDIPEGYSVSREKKERFSLILESASTNQTSMYLCAGSSLDSSSYNSPLHFGNGTRLTVT.

The chain is built from TRBV28 and TRBJ2-1, with a weak D call TRBD2 (6 bases). Trimming took 1 base from V and 5 from J, leaving 12 bases between them. The V gene's germline CDR1 is MDHEN and CDR2 SYDVKM. This CDR3 contains 15 residues. The CDR3 nucleotides are TGTGCCAGCAGTTTATTGTCTAGCGCGAACAATGAGCAGTTCTTC. This encodes CASSLLSSANNEQFF.

V is TRBV6-5 and J is TRBJ2-6, with D unresolved. This CDR3 spans 16 amino acids. CDR1 is MNHEY, CDR2 SVGAGI, per germline. Trimming removed 0 bases at V and 0 bases at J, with 6 bases between. CDR3 in DNA: TGTGCCAGCAGTTACTCGATAAGCTCTGGGGCCAACGTCCTGACTTTC. Protein: CASSYSISSGANVLTF.

This clonotype was detected only a few times. The V call is TRBV19, the J call TRBJ2-1; either TRBD1 or TRBD2 may fit D (5 bases each). In germline, CDR1 is LNHDA, CDR2 SQIVND (reference sequence). The CDR3 is 13 residues long. V dropped 8 bases and J dropped 5 bases, with 13 bases sitting between them. CDR3 sequence: CASGTAGNNEQFF. CDR3 in DNA: TGTGCCAGTGGGACGGCAGGGAACAATGAGCAGTTCTTC.

This chain connects TRBV7-9 to TRBJ2-7, with a weak D call TRBD2 (6 bases). This CDR3 comprises 15 residues. The germline gives CDR1 SEHNR, CDR2 FQNEAQ (reference sequence). Trimming cost V 5 bases and J 4 bases, with 18 bases left between them. The DNA for the CDR3 is TGTGCCAGCAGCGAACCCCCCGGGGGAGTATACGAGCAGTACTTC. Protein sequence: CASSEPPGGVYEQYF.

The CDR3 bases are TGCAGTGCTAGAGACCGGACAGGGTTCGAGCAGTACTTC. Its translation: CSARDRTGFEQYF. The rearrangement joins TRBV20-1 to TRBJ2-5, with 8 nucleotides matching TRBD1. The J call may not be correct, given that the DNA end is closer to TRBJ2-7. Germline CDR1 is DFQATT and CDR2 is SNEGSKA (reference sequence). The CDR3 is made up of 13 amino acids.

V gene TRBV4-3 combines with J gene TRBJ2-1; D is perhaps TRBD2 (5 bases). This CDR3 comprises 13 residues. Trimming shortened V by 1 base and J by 5 bases, and 6 bases separated the two germline ends. The germline V gene has CDR1 LGHNA and CDR2 YSLEER. In nucleotides, the CDR3 is TGCGCCAGCAGCCAAGCACTAGACAATGAGCAGTTCTTC. It specifies CASSQALDNEQFF.